What follows are 12 T cell receptor beta chains derived from one specimen sequenced in a study of T-cell reconstitution after alpha-beta-depleted transplantation in children. Preparing the TCRbeta library involved the use of unique molecular identifiers. From the PCR reads, TCRdb called clonotypes with MiXCR, one entry per CDR3 protein. This sample has more than 550,000 distinct CDR3 sequences, with roughly a tenth found just once. Here the sequenced sample was PBMCs from the stem cell graft donor, taken from the stem cell graft. The receptors were gathered from a human donor who donated a stem cell graft to a child with acute myeloid leukemia.

This chain uses TRBV7-9 with TRBJ1-2; D may be TRBD1 (5 bases). This CDR3 has 14 amino acids. V dropped 1 base and J dropped 6 bases, with 12 bases sitting between them. Germline loops: CDR1 SEHNR, CDR2 FQNEAQ (reference sequence). For the CDR3, the DNA is TGTGCCAGCAGCTTAGACCGCAGGGCGGATGGCTACACCTTC. Translating it yields CASSLDRRADGYTF.

The rearrangement joins TRBV30 to TRBJ1-2; possible D gene TRBD1, 6 bases. V was pared by 0 bases and J by 8 bases, with 13 bases between. Looked up from germline, CDR1 is GTSNPN and CDR2 is SVGIG (reference sequence). The CDR3 runs 13 residues. DNA of the CDR3: TGTGCCTGGAGTGTATTAGGGGGTAGAGGCTACACCTTC. Its translation is CAWSVLGGRGYTF.

This clonotype was detected ten times or more. The chain employs TRBV29-1 and TRBJ2-7; 12 nucleotides match TRBD2. The CDR3 has 13 amino acids. V was pared by 3 bases and J by 7 bases, with 4 bases of the junction left unmatched. In germline, CDR1 is SQVTM, CDR2 ANQGSEA. The CDR3 sequence is CSVEELAGGEQYF. In DNA form, the CDR3 reads TGCAGCGTTGAGGAACTAGCGGGAGGTGAGCAGTACTTC.

This clonotype was seen a handful of times. DNA for the CDR3: TGTGCCAGCAGTTACGGCGGGACTAGCGGGAATCTTGAGCAGTTCTTC. Its protein is CASSYGGTSGNLEQFF. The rearrangement joins TRBV6-5 to TRBJ2-1; 13 bases are shared with TRBD2. J gave up 9 bases and V 2 bases, and 7 bases lay outside the gene matches. The V gene's germline CDR1 is MNHEY and CDR2 SVGAGI. The CDR3 is 16 amino acids.

The chain has TRBV4-3 and TRBJ2-1; 8 bases are a match to TRBD2. CDR3 length: 16 amino acids. CDR1 is LGHNA, CDR2 YSLEER, per germline. With 0 bases clipped from V and 9 bases from J, the junction kept 10 bases outside the gene matches. This CDR3 is CASSQDWRAGVVEQFF. In nucleotides, the CDR3 is TGCGCCAGCAGCCAAGATTGGCGAGCGGGAGTGGTTGAGCAGTTCTTC.

This clonotype turned up a few times. This chain connects TRBV7-2 to TRBJ1-3; tentative D call: TRBD1 (5 bases). CDR1 is SGHTA, CDR2 FQGNSA, per germline. Trimming shortened V by 1 base and J by 8 bases, and 15 bases separated the two germline ends. The CDR3 loop spans 15 amino acids. The CDR3 DNA reads as TGTGCCAGCAGCTTAGAGCAGGTCCGGGGGGACACCATATATTTT. It is translated as CASSLEQVRGDTIYF.

This clonotype was picked up a small number of times. The V call is TRBV14, the J call TRBJ1-1; 9 nucleotides line up with TRBD1. V lost 6 bases, J lost 3 bases, and 5 bases stayed unmatched. The CDR3 extends over 14 amino acids. Per germline, CDR1 SGHDN and CDR2 FVKESK. This CDR3 is CASRRTGAYTEAFF. CDR3 coding DNA: TGTGCCAGCAGGCGGACAGGGGCGTACACTGAAGCTTTCTTT.

This clonotype was found a few times. The chain uses TRBV7-8 and TRBJ2-1; 9 bases match TRBD2. CDR3 length equals 14 residues. V lost 6 bases to trimming and J lost 7 bases; unmatched junction nucleotides: 7. Per germline, CDR1 SGHVS and CDR2 FQNEAQ. CDR3 sequence: CASRDSSGTNEQFF. DNA for the CDR3: TGTGCCAGCAGAGACTCTAGCGGGACAAATGAGCAGTTCTTC. The full variable domain, its missing parts supplied by reference TRBV7-8 and TRBJ2-1, is GAGVSQSPRYKVAKRGQDVALRCDPISGHVSLFWYQQALGQGPEFLTYFQNEAQLDKSGLPSDRFFAERPEGSVSTLKIQRTQQEDSAVYLCASRDSSGTNEQFFGPGTRLTVL.

The gene calls are TRBV20-1 and TRBJ2-1, with 14 bases fitting TRBD2. Per the germline V gene, CDR1 is DFQATT and CDR2 is SNEGSKA (reference sequence). The CDR3 totals 16 residues. The junction had 7 bases not matched to a gene; V was cut back by 2 bases and J by 7 bases. CDR3 sequence reads: CSARSSTSGRGNEQFF. For the CDR3, the DNA is TGCAGTGCTAGATCATCGACTAGCGGGAGGGGTAATGAGCAGTTCTTC.

This clonotype was recorded a few times. The chain recombines TRBV6-2 or TRBV6-3 with TRBJ1-1, with D tentatively TRBD1 (5 bases). CDR3 length: 14 residues. The ends were cut back, 8 bases at V and 0 bases at J, with 13 bases in the middle. Germline CDR1 reads MNHEY; CDR2 reads SVGEGT. The CDR3, as DNA: TGTGCCAGCCAATACGGGACTCTGAACACTGAAGCTTTCTTT. It specifies CASQYGTLNTEAFF.

This clonotype appeared many times. The chain joins TRBV7-2 to TRBJ2-2; maybe TRBD2 (6 bases). This CDR3 contains 14 residues. Germline lookup yields CDR1 SGHTA and CDR2 FQGNSA. V lost 2 bases, J lost 7 bases, and 11 bases lay in between. The CDR3 spells CASSLLMDYGELFF. In DNA form, the CDR3 reads TGTGCCAGCAGCTTATTGATGGACTACGGGGAGCTGTTTTTT.

The sample holds many counts of this clonotype. The chain links TRBV12-3 or TRBV12-4 to TRBJ1-4, with 8 bases identical to TRBD1. The V and J ends lost 4 bases and 7 bases, in that order; junction bases with no gene match: 11. CDR3 length equals 16 residues. CDR3 sequence: CASSSLLGQGREKLFF. DNA for the CDR3: TGTGCCAGCAGTTCACTCCTCGGACAGGGACGTGAAAAACTGTTTTTT.